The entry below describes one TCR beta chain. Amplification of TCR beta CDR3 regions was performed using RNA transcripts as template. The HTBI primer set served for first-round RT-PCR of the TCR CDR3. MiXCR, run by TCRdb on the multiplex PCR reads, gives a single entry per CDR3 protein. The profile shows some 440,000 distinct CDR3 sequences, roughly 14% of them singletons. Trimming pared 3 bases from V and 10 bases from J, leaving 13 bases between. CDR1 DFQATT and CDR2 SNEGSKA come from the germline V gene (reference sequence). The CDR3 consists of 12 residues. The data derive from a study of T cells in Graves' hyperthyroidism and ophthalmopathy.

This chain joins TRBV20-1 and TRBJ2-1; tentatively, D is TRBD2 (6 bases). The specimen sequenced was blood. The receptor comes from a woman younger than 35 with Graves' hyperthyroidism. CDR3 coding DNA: TGCAGTGCTAGGGAATCGGGGAGGGAGCAGTTCTTC. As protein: CSARESGREQFF.